The 3 T cell receptor beta chains presented below share a single source sample, sequenced in a study of T cell clusters in autoimmune cytopenias. TRB rearrangements were amplified by touch-down multiplex PCR with mixed TRB-A/B primers. TCRdb re-called the multiplex PCR reads and catalogs CDR3 proteins one per entry, DNA excluded. Its table records about 11,000 distinct CDR3 sequences. TRB amplification used roughly 250 ng of peripheral blood genomic DNA. The data were also submitted as part of a second study, on T cell repertoires in aging, cancer and after chemotherapy.

Source material: peripheral blood. The source is a human donor in good health.

The rearrangement uses TRBV18 and TRBJ1-1; TCRdb proposes TRBD1, but this gene call is untestable without DNA. CDR1 is KGHSH, CDR2 LQKENI, per germline. CDR3 size: 16 residues. The CDR3 is CASSPLGTGGNTEAFF.

This chain connects TRBV12-3 or TRBV12-4 to TRBJ2-3; TCRdb's D call, TRBD1, is unchecked because there is no DNA. This CDR3 is 16 amino acids long. CDR3 sequence reads: CASRPGAGSLVDTQYF.

The chain recombines TRBV7-9 with TRBJ1-4; TCRdb indicates TRBD1, and absent DNA this call remains unverified. The CDR3 contains 14 residues. The V gene's germline CDR1 is SEHNR and CDR2 FQNEAQ (reference sequence). This CDR3 is CASSFSGGSEKLFF. The entire variable domain, with the rest obtained from reference TRBV7-9 and TRBJ1-4, is as follows: DTGVSQNPRHKITKRGQNVTFRCDPISEHNRLYWYRQTLGQGPEFLTYFQNEAQLEKSRLLSDRFSAERPKGSFSTLEIQRTEQGDSAMYLCASSFSGGSEKLFFGSGTQLSVL.